A selection of T cell receptor beta chains follows, all from one sample in a study of PD-1 blockade in classical Hodgkin lymphoma. Clones were sequenced by immunoSEQ multiplex PCR, and TCRdb holds only the in-frame ones, with some missing. Of about 90,000 clones listed, about nine tenths are singletons. The specimen was peripheral blood mononuclear cells (PBMCs), collected before the fourth cycle of nivolumab. These receptors originate from a human donor with classical Hodgkin lymphoma. CDR3s include the opening cysteine and the closing phenylalanine or tryptophan. The D gene is left open where the match is weak. Clone sizes are given selectively: once, few, many, or a class where the clone is expanded.

V gene: TRBV4-2
D gene: TRBD2
clone size: -
J gene: TRBJ2-7
CDR3 DNA: TGTGCCAGCAGCCAACAGGCTAGCGGGGGGGCTCCTTTATACTACGAGCAGTACTTC
CDR3 protein: CASSQQASGGAPLYYEQYF

V gene: TRBV11-3
D gene: -
clone size: -
J gene: TRBJ2-1
CDR3 DNA: TGTGCCAGCAGCTCCCTCCTAGGCACTGAGCAGTTCTTC
CDR3 protein: CASSSLLGTEQFF

V gene: TRBV6-5
D gene: -
clone size: -
J gene: TRBJ1-2
CDR3 DNA: TGTGCCAGCAGTTACTCGAGGCCATCGGGTGGCTACACCTTC
CDR3 protein: CASSYSRPSGGYTF

V gene: TRBV7-2
D gene: TRBD1
clone size: -
J gene: TRBJ2-7
CDR3 DNA: TGTGCCAGCAGCCTGGACAGGGGGGACGAGCAGTACTTC
CDR3 protein: CASSLDRGDEQYF

V gene: TRBV6-4
D gene: TRBD1
clone size: once
J gene: TRBJ1-1
CDR3 DNA: TGTGCCAGCAGTGACTCGGGGACAGGGATCCTTCGGACTGAAGCTTTCTTT
CDR3 protein: CASSDSGTGILRTEAFF

V gene: TRBV5-1
D gene: TRBD1
clone size: -
J gene: TRBJ2-1
CDR3 DNA: TGCGCCAGCAGCTTTAGACAGGGGAGTTCCTACAATGAGCAGTTCTTC
CDR3 protein: CASSFRQGSSYNEQFF

V gene: TRBV7-9
D gene: -
clone size: -
J gene: TRBJ2-1
CDR3 DNA: TGTGCCAGCAGCTTGCAGGGTGGTTCAAGTGAGCAGTTCTTC
CDR3 protein: CASSLQGGSSEQFF

V gene: TRBV27
D gene: -
clone size: -
J gene: TRBJ2-5
CDR3 DNA: TGTGCCAGCACCTCACTAGCAGAAGAGACCCAGTACTTC
CDR3 protein: CASTSLAEETQYF

V gene: TRBV5-6
D gene: -
clone size: -
J gene: TRBJ2-5
CDR3 DNA: TGTGCCAGCAGCTTCGGTGAGACCCAGTACTTC
CDR3 protein: CASSFGETQYF

V gene: TRBV9
D gene: -
clone size: -
J gene: TRBJ1-2
CDR3 DNA: TGTGCCAGCAGCCCCCGAGGTTGGAACTATGGCTACACCTTC
CDR3 protein: CASSPRGWNYGYTF

V gene: TRBV19
D gene: -
clone size: -
J gene: TRBJ1-6
CDR3 DNA: TGTGCCAGTAGTAACAGGGCTTTCAATAATTCACCCCTCCACTTT
CDR3 protein: CASSNRAFNNSPLHF

V gene: TRBV19
D gene: -
clone size: -
J gene: TRBJ2-7
CDR3 DNA: TGTGCCAGTAGTACCACCGTAGGGACCGAGCAGTACTTC
CDR3 protein: CASSTTVGTEQYF

V gene: TRBV5-1
D gene: -
clone size: -
J gene: TRBJ2-1
CDR3 DNA: TGCGCCAGCAGCTTGGACTTGAACGATGAGCAGTTCTTC
CDR3 protein: CASSLDLNDEQFF

V gene: TRBV6-4
D gene: -
clone size: -
J gene: TRBJ1-5
CDR3 DNA: TGTGCCAGCAGTGACTCACAGTCCCAGCCCCAGCATTTT
CDR3 protein: CASSDSQSQPQHF